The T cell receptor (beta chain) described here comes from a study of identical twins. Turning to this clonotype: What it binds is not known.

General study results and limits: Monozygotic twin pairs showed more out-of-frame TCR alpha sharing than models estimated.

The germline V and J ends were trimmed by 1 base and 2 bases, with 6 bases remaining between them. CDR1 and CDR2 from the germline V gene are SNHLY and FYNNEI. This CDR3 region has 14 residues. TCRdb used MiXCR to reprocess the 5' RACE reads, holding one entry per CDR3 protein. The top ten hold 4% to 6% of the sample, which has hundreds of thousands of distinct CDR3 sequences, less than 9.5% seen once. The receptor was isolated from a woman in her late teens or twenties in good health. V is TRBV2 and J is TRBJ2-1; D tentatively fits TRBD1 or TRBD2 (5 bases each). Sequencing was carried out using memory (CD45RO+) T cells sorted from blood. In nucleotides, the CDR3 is TGTGCCAGCAGTGAAGGGGGGACCTACAATGAGCAGTTCTTC. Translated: CASSEGGTYNEQFF.